This TCR beta chain was documented in a study of blood T cell repertoires in COVID-19. About this clone: One end of the junction varies from germline; a read error may be responsible.

Authors' analysis steps: Reference gene primer amplification gave nucleated cell count estimates. Using immunoSEQ multiplex PCR, the repertoire was profiled, and TCRdb retains in-frame clones only, with some absent. For V, J and clone size, that table is used; D and trimming come from the DNA. The sample shows 150,000 or so clones, approximately 80% of them seen only once. The germline gives CDR1 GTSNPN, CDR2 SVGIG (reference sequence). This CDR3 contains 15 residues. The V call is TRBV30, the J call TRBJ1-2; 11 nucleotides match TRBD1. The TCR was taken from a woman aged 55-69 years with COVID-19, enrolled during active disease. Sequenced: peripheral blood. CDR3 DNA sequence: TGTGCCGGGAGCGCCACGGGACAGGGGGGACCTGGCTACACCTTC. Translated: CAGSATGQGGPGYTF.